The present entry profiles one TCR beta chain with its context. The final CDR3 position lacks the conserved phenylalanine or tryptophan, pointing to a likely read error. TCR beta CDR3 region amplification was performed from RNA transcripts. TCR CDR3 regions were first amplified by RT-PCR with HTBI primers. TCRdb independently ran MiXCR on the multiplex PCR reads; one entry per CDR3 protein. The table includes around 350,000 distinct CDR3 sequences, 19% detected once. This sample stems from a study of T cells in Graves' hyperthyroidism and ophthalmopathy. The PBMCs were sourced from fresh peripheral blood (about 10 ml). This CDR3 has 12 amino acids. Germline V gene sequence: CDR1 GTSNPN, CDR2 SVGIG (reference sequence).

This chain connects TRBV30 to TRBJ1-1; D may be TRBD1 (5 bases). What was sequenced was blood. This clonotype originated in a woman aged 18-29 years with Graves' hyperthyroidism. CDR3 DNA: TGTGTCTGGAGGGGCCTGGGCTCTGAAGCTTTCCTT. Its translation is CVWRGLGSEAFL.